Here is one T cell receptor (beta chain) with its context. Repertoires were generated with immunoSEQ multiplex PCR, while TCRdb's copy carries only in-frame clones and drops some. The sample includes 150,000 to 200,000 clones, 90% to 95% of them seen just once. This CDR3 spans 14 amino acids. V lost 1 base to trimming and J lost 2 bases, with 9 bases between them. The germline V gene encodes CDR1 SGDLS and CDR2 YYNGEE. The data derive from a study of control samples from healthy donors and cancer patients. Sequenced material: blood. The chain carries TRBV9 and TRBJ1-2; a weak D match, TRBD1 (6 bases). The receptor comes from a man aged 25-45 years in good health. The chain's CDR3 is CASSVKDSNYGYTF. The DNA for the CDR3 is TGTGCCAGCAGCGTAAAGGACAGCAACTATGGCTACACCTTC.